This TCR beta chain stems from a study of cytomegalovirus exposure and HLA in healthy donors. The wider study: Researchers found that just over 80% of 300 to 450 genotyped donors fell within the Caucasian-associated ancestry cluster. Study-level points and caveats: Further analysis, carried out later, found HLA-associated TCR beta chains more clonally expanded than equally common other chains. Per a prior analysis, the majority of TCR beta V segments were productive roughly 87% or roughly 30% of the time. Common viral pathogens (according to a later analysis) appeared linked to several of the most significant clusters.

As concerns this clone: Its antigen is currently unknown.

Researchers ran the PCR with 60 Vbeta and 13 Jbeta primers. The repertoire was sequenced with immunoSEQ multiplex PCR; TCRdb's copy has only in-frame clones and lacks some. The listing contains 45,000 or so clones. The CDR3 is made up of 12 amino acids. Germline V gene lookup returns CDR1 MNHEY and CDR2 SMNVEV (reference sequence). V dropped 3 bases and J dropped 6 bases, with 9 bases sitting between them. Material: PBMCs. The receptor comes from a male donor in good health and CMV-seronegative. The genes are TRBV27 and TRBJ2-7; the D is unclear. CDR3 nucleotides: TGTGCCAGCAGTTTGGGCTCTGGCGAGCAGTACTTC. Translation gives CASSLGSGEQYF.